Below, 16 T cell receptor beta chains from the same sample are listed, as sequenced in a study of neurological immune-mediated disorders. TCRdb re-called the 5' RACE reads through MiXCR, storing one row per CDR3 protein. The sample records some 20,000 distinct CDR3 sequences, around 9.3% being singletons. The sample comprised PBMCs. These receptor sequences come from a woman aged 60-70 years with HTLV-1-associated myelopathy (HAM/TSP).

This clonotype was seen at least ten times. The V gene is TRBV25-1, the J gene TRBJ2-7; the D gene could be TRBD1 or TRBD2 (6 bases each). The CDR3 runs to 14 residues. Deletions cut 8 bases from V and 8 bases from J, with 22 bases between. Germline V gene sequence: CDR1 MGHDK, CDR2 SYGVNS. The CDR3 reads CASVAGQPPTKQYF. The CDR3 nucleotides read TGTGCCAGCGTTGCGGGACAACCGCCTACGAAGCAGTACTTC.

This clonotype came up many times. J is TRBJ2-2 and V is TRBV7-3, with TRBD1 as a possible D gene (6 bases). Deletions cut 3 bases from V and 5 bases from J, with 22 bases between. This CDR3 spans 18 amino acids. The germline gives CDR1 SGHTA, CDR2 FQGTGA. This CDR3 is CASSLPGDGPTGTGELFF. The CDR3 DNA reads as TGTGCCAGCAGCTTGCCAGGGGATGGTCCCACGGGGACCGGGGAGCTGTTTTTT.

This clonotype was recorded many times. The J gene is TRBJ1-5, the V gene TRBV18; D ambiguous. Germline V gives CDR1 KGHSH, CDR2 LQKENI. V lost 8 bases to trimming and J lost 2 bases, with 7 bases between them. The CDR3 spans 12 residues. The CDR3 nucleotides are TGTGCCAGCAACGACGGCAATCAGCCCCAGCATTTT. Translated, it gives CASNDGNQPQHF.

There are many counts of this clonotype. The chain joins TRBV20-1 to TRBJ2-2; weak D call: TRBD2 (7 bases). This CDR3 spans 15 amino acids. The V end lost 5 bases, the J end lost 4 bases, and 17 bases lay between the germline ends. CDR1 is DFQATT, CDR2 SNEGSKA, per germline (reference sequence). CDR3 nucleotides: TGCAGTGCTTTACCGGGGGGCGGGAGCACCGGGGAGCTGTTTTTT. Translated: CSALPGGGSTGELFF.

This clonotype is classed as medium-sized. CDR3: CASSLGDRNYNEQFF. The CDR3 nucleotides are TGCGCCAGCAGCTTGGGGGACAGGAACTACAATGAGCAGTTCTTC. The chain combines TRBV5-1 with TRBJ2-1; 8 positions agree with TRBD1. Trimming took 0 bases from V and 3 from J; bases not matched to a gene: 2. Looked up from germline, CDR1 is SGHRS and CDR2 is YFSETQ. The length of the CDR3 is 15 residues.

This clonotype was counted at least ten times. The V gene is TRBV20-1, the J gene TRBJ2-7; unclear D gene. The V gene's germline CDR1 is DFQATT and CDR2 SNEGSKA (reference sequence). Trimming left V 6 bases short and J 5 bases short, with 14 bases between. The length of the CDR3 is 12 residues. CDR3 protein: CSAKVGPDEQYF. CDR3 sequence (DNA): TGCAGTGCCAAGGTAGGGCCGGACGAGCAGTACTTC.

The chain couples TRBV5-1 to TRBJ1-2; D gene uncertain. The CDR3 loop spans 15 amino acids. The germline gives CDR1 SGHRS, CDR2 YFSETQ. Between the trimmed V and J ends, which lost 2 bases and 1 base, there was a span of 12 bases. CDR3 in DNA: TGCGCCAGCAGCTTCGTTGGCCGGATTAACTATGGCTACACCTTC. It is translated as CASSFVGRINYGYTF.

The table lists this clonotype with many counts. The J gene is TRBJ2-3, the V gene TRBV20-1; D might be TRBD2 (6 bases). Germline V gene data show CDR1 as DFQATT and CDR2 as SNEGSKA (reference sequence). V was trimmed by 3 bases and J by 0 bases, leaving 16 bases between them. The CDR3 covers 16 residues. The CDR3 region has the DNA TGCAGTGCTAGGGCTCCTGGCGGGGAGAGCACAGATACGCAGTATTTT. This codes for CSARAPGGESTDTQYF.

Only a few counts were recorded for this clonotype. V is TRBV6-4 and J is TRBJ2-3; 8 nucleotides match TRBD2. Germline lookup yields CDR1 MRHNA and CDR2 SNTAGT. J was trimmed by 11 bases and V by 2 bases; bases with no gene match: 15. This CDR3 spans 16 amino acids. The CDR3 reads CASSDGIGGAGSEQYF. CDR3 coding DNA: TGTGCCAGCAGTGACGGTATCGGGGGGGCCGGTAGTGAGCAGTATTTT.

This clonotype has a count of ten or more. The chain joins TRBV10-1 to TRBJ1-1; TRBD1 agrees at 10 bases. Losses at the gene ends were 3 bases for V and 4 bases for J; bases not matched to a gene: 5. CDR1 is WNHNN, CDR2 SYGVQD, per germline (reference sequence). This CDR3 comprises 15 residues. CDR3: CASSDGTGVSTEAFF. In nucleotides, the CDR3 is TGCGCCAGCAGTGACGGGACAGGGGTGAGCACTGAAGCTTTCTTT.

This clonotype came up many times. The chain joins TRBV5-1 to TRBJ2-3; D possibly corresponds to TRBD2 (6 bases). This CDR3 has 14 amino acids. V shed 5 bases and J shed 6 bases, with 16 bases lying between them. Per germline, CDR1 SGHRS and CDR2 YFSETQ. The CDR3 here is CASSLGGQGDTQYF. The CDR3 DNA reads TGCGCCAGCAGTCTTGGAGGGCAAGGGGATACGCAGTATTTT.

This clonotype was detected many times. The chain joins TRBV6-2 or TRBV6-3 to TRBJ2-7; 7 positions agree with TRBD2. Germline lookup yields CDR1 MNHEY and CDR2 SVGEGT. V gave up 4 bases and J gave up 9 bases; unmatched junction bases: 6. The CDR3 has 12 residues. CDR3 nucleotide sequence: TGTGCCAGCAGTTCCGGACTAGTATGGCAGTACTTC. Translated: CASSSGLVWQYF.

In its sample, this clonotype is medium-sized. V and J are TRBV5-1 and TRBJ2-7, with 10 nucleotides matching TRBD1. CDR3 length: 14 amino acids. The V gene's germline CDR1 is SGHRS and CDR2 YFSETQ. J lost 5 bases, V lost 3 bases, and 5 bases had no gene match. DNA for the CDR3: TGCGCCAGCAGCTGGACAGGGGGGCAAGACGAGCAGTACTTC. Translated, it gives CASSWTGGQDEQYF.

By sample share, this clonotype is medium-sized. The DNA of the CDR3 is TGCAGTGCTAGATCTCCTGGGACAGGTGACTCTGGGGCCAACGTCCTGACTTTC. This gives the protein CSARSPGTGDSGANVLTF. The rearrangement links TRBV20-1 to TRBJ2-6, with TRBD1 identical over 8 bases. V shed 2 bases, J shed 0 bases, and the junction held 9 bases outside the gene matches. Germline lookup yields CDR1 DFQATT and CDR2 SNEGSKA (reference sequence). This CDR3 comprises 18 residues.

This clonotype was seen at least ten times. This chain joins TRBV20-1 and TRBJ2-3, with D tentatively TRBD2 (6 bases). This CDR3 is built from 14 residues. Per germline, CDR1 DFQATT and CDR2 SNEGSKA (reference sequence). The V gene lost 7 bases and the J gene lost 1 base, with 15 bases spanning the gap. In nucleotides, the CDR3 is TGCAGTGGAGCGGCTAGCGAGGGCACAGATACGCAGTATTTT. It codes for CSGAASEGTDTQYF.

This clonotype has at least ten counts. The CDR3 loop is CASRHESGTGDYF. For the CDR3, the DNA is TGTGCCAGCAGACACGAATCCGGGACAGGGGATTACTTC. The gene calls are TRBV12-3 or TRBV12-4 and TRBJ2-7; 10 bases agree with TRBD1. V was clipped by 6 bases and J by 13 bases; unmatched bases: 12. The CDR3 totals 13 residues.